This T cell receptor beta chain was obtained from a study of cytomegalovirus exposure and HLA in healthy donors. Primers for the PCR totalled 60 Vbeta and 13 Jbeta. This table comes from immunoSEQ multiplex PCR, and its TCRdb copy is limited to in-frame clones, with some not included. Seen here are around 100,000 clones, about 74% observed once, and the top ten hold more than 4.5%. Germline CDR1 and CDR2: GTSNPN and SVGIG (reference sequence). The CDR3 runs to 16 residues. The junction had 11 bases not matched to a gene; V was cut back by 0 bases and J by 7 bases. The source material was PBMCs. V and J are TRBV30 and TRBJ2-1, with TRBD2 identical over 8 bases. This TCR was recovered from a female donor in good health and CMV-seropositive. CDR3 region: CAWSVLTSGWRNEQFF. CDR3 nucleotide sequence: TGTGCCTGGAGTGTACTCACTAGCGGATGGAGGAATGAGCAGTTCTTC.